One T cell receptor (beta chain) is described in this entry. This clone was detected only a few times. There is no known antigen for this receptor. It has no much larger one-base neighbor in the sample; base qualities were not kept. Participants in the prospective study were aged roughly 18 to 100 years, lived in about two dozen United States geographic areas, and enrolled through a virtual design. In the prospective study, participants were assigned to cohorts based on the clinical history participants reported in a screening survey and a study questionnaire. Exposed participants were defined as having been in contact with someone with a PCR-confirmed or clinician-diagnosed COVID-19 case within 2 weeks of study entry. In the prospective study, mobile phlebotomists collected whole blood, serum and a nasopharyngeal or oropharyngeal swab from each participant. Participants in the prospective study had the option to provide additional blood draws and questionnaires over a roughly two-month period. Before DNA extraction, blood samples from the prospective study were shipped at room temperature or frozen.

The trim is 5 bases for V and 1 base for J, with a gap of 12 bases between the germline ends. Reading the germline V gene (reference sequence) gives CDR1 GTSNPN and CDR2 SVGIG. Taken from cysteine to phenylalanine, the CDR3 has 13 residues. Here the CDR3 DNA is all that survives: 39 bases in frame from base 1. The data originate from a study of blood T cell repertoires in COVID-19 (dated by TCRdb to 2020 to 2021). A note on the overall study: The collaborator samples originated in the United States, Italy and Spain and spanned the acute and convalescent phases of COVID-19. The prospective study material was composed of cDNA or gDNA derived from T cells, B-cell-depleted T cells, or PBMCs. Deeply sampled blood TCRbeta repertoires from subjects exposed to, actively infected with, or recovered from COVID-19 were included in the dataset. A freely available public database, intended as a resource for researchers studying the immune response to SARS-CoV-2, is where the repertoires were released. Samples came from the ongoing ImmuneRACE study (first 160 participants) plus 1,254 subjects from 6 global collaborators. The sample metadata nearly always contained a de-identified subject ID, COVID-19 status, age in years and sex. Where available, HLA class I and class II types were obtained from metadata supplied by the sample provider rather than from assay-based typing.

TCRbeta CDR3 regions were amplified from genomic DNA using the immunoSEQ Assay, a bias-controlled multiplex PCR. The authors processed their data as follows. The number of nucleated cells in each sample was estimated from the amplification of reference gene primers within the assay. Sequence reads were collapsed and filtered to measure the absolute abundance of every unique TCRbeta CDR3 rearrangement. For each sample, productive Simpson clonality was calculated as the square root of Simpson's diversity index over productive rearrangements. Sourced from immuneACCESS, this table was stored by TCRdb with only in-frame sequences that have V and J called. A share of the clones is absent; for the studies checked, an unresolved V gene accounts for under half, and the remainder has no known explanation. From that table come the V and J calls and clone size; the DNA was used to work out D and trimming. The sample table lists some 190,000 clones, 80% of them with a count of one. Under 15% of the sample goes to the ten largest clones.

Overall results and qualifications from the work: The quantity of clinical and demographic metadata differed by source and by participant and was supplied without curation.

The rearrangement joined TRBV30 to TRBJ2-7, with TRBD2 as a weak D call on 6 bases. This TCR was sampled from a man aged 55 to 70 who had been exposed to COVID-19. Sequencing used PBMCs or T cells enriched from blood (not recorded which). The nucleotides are TGTGCCTGGGGGACTCTACGTTCCTACGAGCAGTACTTC. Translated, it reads CAWGTLRSYEQYF.